This T cell receptor beta chain derives from a study of cytomegalovirus exposure and HLA in healthy donors. Study-level results: According to a later analysis, most TCR beta chains associated with CMV appeared HLA-restricted. Later on, a genetic analysis was performed. It linked a missense variant in DCLRE1C with V- and J-gene trimming of TCR beta.

CDR1 MNHNY and CDR2 SVGAGI come from the germline V gene (reference sequence). J gave up 4 bases and V 5 bases, and 7 bases lay outside the gene matches. There are 16 residues in the CDR3. The PCR made use of 60 Vbeta and 13 Jbeta primers. Only in-frame clones appear in the TCRdb table, and some are missing; sequencing was by immunoSEQ multiplex PCR. The repertoire holds about 250,000 clones, about 66% seen once, with under 2.5% in the top ten. With regard to this clone: What it binds is not known.

The chain carries TRBV6-6 and TRBJ2-7, with 14 positions matching TRBD2. Sequences were obtained from PBMCs. This receptor was identified in a female donor in good health and CMV-seronegative. As DNA, the CDR3 is TGTGCCAGCAGTCATGGGACTAGCGGGAGTCATTACGAGCAGTACTTC. It specifies CASSHGTSGSHYEQYF.